These 10 T cell receptor gamma chains came from one sample sequenced in a study of Vδ1+ human thymocytes (dated by TCRdb to the late 2010s). Sequencer: Illumina MiSeq. RNA was extracted with the RNeasy mini kit and reverse transcribed using Superscript III. Multiplex PCR was used to generate CDR3 amplicons, with pooled V-gene forward primers and a constant-region reverse primer carrying Illumina adaptor overhangs. TCRdb called clones from the public reads with CATT, and repeated DNA sequences were later combined into one row. Across this sample there are about 36,000 gamma-chain clones, with 20% to 25% seen only once. 1.9% of the sample lies in the top ten. What the research found in general, with its limitations: In contrast to oligoclonal peripheral blood repertoires, thymic TRG and TRD repertoires appeared to be highly polyclonal with Gaussian CDR3 length distributions.

These receptors lack a known antigen. The sequenced sample was Vdelta1+ gamma-delta thymocytes from the thymus. In the paper's terms, the cell subset or site label means: FACS-sorted CD3+ TCRalphabeta- TCRVdelta1+ TCRVdelta2- thymocytes. Receptors were obtained from a girl under three years old who had congenital heart surgery.

This clone was observed a few times. The rearrangement uses TRGV9 and TRGJ1 or TRGJ2. Germline CDR1 GITISATS, CDR2 ISYDGTV (reference sequence). Trimming cost V 6 bases and J 9 bases; bases outside gene matches: 8. CDR3 length: 11 amino acids. In DNA, the CDR3 is TGTGCCTTGTGGATTCTTTCTAAGAAACTCTTT. Its translation is CALWILSKKLF.

In regard to this clone: This may stem from a read error, because a much larger clone lies one nucleotide away. This sequence joins TRGV3 and TRGJ1 or TRGJ2. Trimming removed 0 bases from V and 6 bases from J; junction bases left unmatched: 5. This CDR3 has 13 residues. Germline values: CDR1 VTNTFY, CDR2 YDVSTARD (reference sequence). The chain's CDR3 is CATWDRWGYKKLF. CDR3 nucleotide sequence: TGTGCCACCTGGGACAGGTGGGGTTATAAGAAACTCTTT.

The chain has TRGV3 and TRGJP2. Germline values: CDR1 VTNTFY, CDR2 YDVSTARD (reference sequence). V shed 0 bases and J 3 bases; nucleotides not matched to a gene: 10. This CDR3 has 17 amino acids. The CDR3 sequence is CATWDRLWGGSDWIKTF. CDR3 sequence (DNA): TGTGCCACCTGGGACAGGCTTTGGGGGGGTAGTGATTGGATCAAGACGTTT.

For this clone: Other DNA sequences within the sample encode an identical CDR3. The chain is built from TRGV8 and TRGJ1 or TRGJ2. Germline V gene sequence: CDR1 VENAVY, CDR2 YDSYNSRV. The junction had 3 bases not matched to a gene; V was cut back by 1 base and J by 0 bases. The CDR3 runs 14 residues. CDR3 sequence (DNA): TGTGCCACCTGGGATAGACGGAATTATTATAAGAAACTCTTT. This gives the protein CATWDRRNYYKKLF.

In its sample, this clone was seen a few times. The chain employs TRGV2 and TRGJP2. The V segment lost 3 bases and the J segment 12 bases; nucleotides outside the gene matches: 10. The CDR3 sequence is 13 residues long. Per germline, CDR1 EGSNGY and CDR2 YDSYNSKV. As DNA, the CDR3 is TGTGCCACCTGGGACCGCCCGATGCGGATCAAGACGTTT. Amino acids: CATWDRPMRIKTF.

To note about this clone: This may be a read error: a much more frequent sequence differs by one nucleotide. This chain uses TRGV2 with TRGJ1 or TRGJ2. This CDR3 contains 11 residues. CDR1 EGSNGY and CDR2 YDSYNSKV come from the germline V gene. V shed 2 bases, J shed 7 bases, and the junction held 2 bases outside the gene matches. The chain's CDR3 is CATWDVYKKLF. DNA of the CDR3: TGTGCCACCTGGGACGTCTATAAGAAACTCTTT.

This clone has just a few counts. J is TRGJ1 or TRGJ2 and V is TRGV2. The CDR3 covers 16 residues. Looked up from germline, CDR1 is EGSNGY and CDR2 is YDSYNSKV. V lost 0 bases, J lost 6 bases, and 14 bases stayed unmatched. The CDR3 protein is CATWDGPGGFCYKKLF. The CDR3 DNA reads TGTGCCACCTGGGACGGGCCGGGGGGATTTTGTTATAAGAAACTCTTT.

V is TRGV3 and J is TRGJ1 or TRGJ2. The CDR3 is made up of 16 amino acids. Trimming at V came to 1 base and at J to 4 bases, leaving 13 bases not matched to a gene. The germline V gene encodes CDR1 VTNTFY and CDR2 YDVSTARD (reference sequence). The CDR3 DNA is TGTGCCACCTGGGACAGCCAACACGACTCCTATTATAAGAAACTCTTT. As protein: CATWDSQHDSYYKKLF.

Notes on this clone: The same CDR3 arises from other DNA sequences in this sample as well. The chain is built from TRGV2 and TRGJ1 or TRGJ2. CDR3 length: 15 residues. Germline CDR1 and CDR2: EGSNGY and YDSYNSKV. The V gene end was trimmed by 0 bases and the J gene end by 3 bases; junction bases not matched to a gene: 8. CDR3 in DNA: TGTGCCACCTGGGACGGGCCCTGGGGTTATTATAAGAAACTCTTT. Its translation: CATWDGPWGYYKKLF.

The gene calls are TRGV4 and TRGJ1 or TRGJ2. V shed 3 bases, J shed 3 bases, and the junction held 5 bases outside the gene matches. The CDR3 totals 13 residues. The V gene's germline CDR1 is EGSTGY and CDR2 YDSYTSSV. CDR3 region: CATWDTRYYKKLF. The CDR3 region has the DNA TGTGCCACCTGGGATACTCGTTATTATAAGAAACTCTTT.